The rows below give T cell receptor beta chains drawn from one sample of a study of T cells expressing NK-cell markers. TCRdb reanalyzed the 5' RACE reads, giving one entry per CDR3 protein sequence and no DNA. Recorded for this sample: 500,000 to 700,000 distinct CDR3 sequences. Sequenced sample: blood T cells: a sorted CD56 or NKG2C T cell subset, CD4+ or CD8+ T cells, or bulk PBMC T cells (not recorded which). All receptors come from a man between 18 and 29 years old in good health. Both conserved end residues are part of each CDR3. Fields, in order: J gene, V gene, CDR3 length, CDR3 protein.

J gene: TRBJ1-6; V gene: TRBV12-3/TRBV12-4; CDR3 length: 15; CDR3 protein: CASSFVGRMNSPLHF
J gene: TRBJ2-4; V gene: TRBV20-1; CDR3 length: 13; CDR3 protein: CSARPPSVDIQYF
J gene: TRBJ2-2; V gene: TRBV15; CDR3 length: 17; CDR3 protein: CATSRDPRQGDTGELFF
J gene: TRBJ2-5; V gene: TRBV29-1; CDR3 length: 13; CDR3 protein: CSLGQSIQETQYF
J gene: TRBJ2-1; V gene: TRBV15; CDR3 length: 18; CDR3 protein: CATSRESLAGGAYNEQFF
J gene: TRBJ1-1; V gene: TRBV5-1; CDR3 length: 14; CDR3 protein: CASSSDRGETEAFF
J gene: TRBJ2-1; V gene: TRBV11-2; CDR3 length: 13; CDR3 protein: CASSGDRFNEQFF
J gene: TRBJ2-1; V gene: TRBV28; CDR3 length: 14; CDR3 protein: CASSWDRGIDEQFF
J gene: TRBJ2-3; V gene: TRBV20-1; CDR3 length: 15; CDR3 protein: CSAKDWRGSADTQYF
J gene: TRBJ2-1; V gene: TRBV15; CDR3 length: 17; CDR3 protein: CATSGAPGGRKDNEQFF
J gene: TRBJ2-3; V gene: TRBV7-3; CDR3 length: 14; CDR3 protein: CASSLWSNTDTQYF
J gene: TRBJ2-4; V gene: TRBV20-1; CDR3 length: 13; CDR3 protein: CSASRDRQNIQYF
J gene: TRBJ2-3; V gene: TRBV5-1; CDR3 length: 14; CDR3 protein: CASNLRGDTDTQYF
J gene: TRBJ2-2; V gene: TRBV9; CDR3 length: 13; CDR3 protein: CASSGRGVGELFF
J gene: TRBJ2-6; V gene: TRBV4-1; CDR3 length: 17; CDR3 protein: CASSQRRTGTGANVLTF
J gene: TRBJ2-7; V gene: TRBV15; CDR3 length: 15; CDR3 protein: CATSPIRDSSYEQYF
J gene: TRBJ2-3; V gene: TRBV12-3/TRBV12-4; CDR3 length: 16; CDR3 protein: CASSLPTGIYTDTQYF
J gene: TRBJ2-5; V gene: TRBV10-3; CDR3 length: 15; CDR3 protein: CAISEVERGQETQYF
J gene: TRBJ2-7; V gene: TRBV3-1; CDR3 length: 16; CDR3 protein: CASSQAEGQDFYEQYF
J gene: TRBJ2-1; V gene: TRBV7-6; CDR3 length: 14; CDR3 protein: CASSFTGVGNEQFF
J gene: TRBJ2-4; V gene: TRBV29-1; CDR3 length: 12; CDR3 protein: CSVEAELSIQYF
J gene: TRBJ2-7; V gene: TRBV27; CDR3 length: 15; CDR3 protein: CASSLSEWQGYEQYF
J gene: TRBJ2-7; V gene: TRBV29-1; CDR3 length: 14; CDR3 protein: CSAAPGDIFYEQYF
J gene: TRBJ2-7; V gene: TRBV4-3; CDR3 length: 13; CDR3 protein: CASSLTQDYEQYF
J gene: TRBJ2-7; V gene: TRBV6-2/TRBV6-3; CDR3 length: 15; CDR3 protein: CASSQTAGSSYEQYF
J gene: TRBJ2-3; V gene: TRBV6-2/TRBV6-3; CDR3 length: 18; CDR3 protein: CASSYSATSSLITDTQYF
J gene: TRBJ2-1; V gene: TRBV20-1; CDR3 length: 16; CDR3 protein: CSARDQGLAGVNEQFF